The 9 T cell receptor beta chains listed next were all sequenced from one sample in a study of technical replicates of blood from a handful of donors. The method was immunoSEQ multiplex PCR; TCRdb's version includes in-frame clones alone and lacks a portion of them. The data contain some 50,000 clones, about 95% of them singletons. Sequenced sample: T cells isolated from PBMCs. The receptors originated from a human donor in good health.

The V gene is TRBV7-2, the J gene TRBJ1-2; 7 bases fit TRBD1. The CDR3 loop spans 15 amino acids. The ends lost 1 base at V and 4 bases at J; junction bases unmatched: 6. Germline CDR1 and CDR2: SGHTA and FQGNSA. The CDR3 DNA reads TGTGCCAGCAGCTTAGTCACAGGGGACATCTATGGCTACACCTTC. Its translation: CASSLVTGDIYGYTF.

The chain links TRBV14 to TRBJ2-5; 16 nucleotides line up with TRBD2. CDR1 is SGHDN and CDR2 is FVKESK in the germline V gene. The V gene end was trimmed by 4 bases and the J gene end by 4 bases; junction bases not matched to a gene: 12. This CDR3 is built from 19 residues. The CDR3 nucleotides read TGTGCCAGCAGCCCCGGGACTAGCGGGAGGGCCCTCTTTTTAGAGACCCAGTACTTC. Protein sequence: CASSPGTSGRALFLETQYF.

As for this clone: An end of the junction differs from the germline gene, which may be a read error. The genes are TRBV15 and TRBJ1-1; 10 positions agree with TRBD1. Germline V gene sequence: CDR1 LNHNV, CDR2 YYDKDF (reference sequence). There are 15 residues in the CDR3. CDR3: CATSREDRGNAEAFF. CDR3 nucleotides: TGTGCCACCAGCAGGGAGGACAGGGGGAACGCTGAAGCTTTCTTT.

The J gene is TRBJ2-7, the V gene TRBV28; 15 bases agree with TRBD2. Germline loops: CDR1 MDHEN, CDR2 SYDVKM. This CDR3 contains 18 residues. V was pared by 1 base and J by 2 bases, with 6 bases of the junction left unmatched. The CDR3 DNA is TGTGCCAGCAGTTTATTGGGACTAGCGGGAGGTAACCCCTACGAGCAGTACTTC. Translating it yields CASSLLGLAGGNPYEQYF.

The J gene is TRBJ2-1, the V gene TRBV9; D not resolved. This CDR3 is built from 15 residues. V was shortened by 0 bases and J by 8 bases, with 15 bases between the two germline ends. Germline V CDR1 and CDR2: SGDLS, YYNGEE. This chain's CDR3 is CASSVATGGNYEQFF. CDR3 in DNA: TGTGCCAGCAGCGTAGCCACGGGTGGCAATTATGAGCAGTTCTTC.

The CDR3 loop is CASSSSVTGLEGYTF. The CDR3 bases are TGTGCCAGCAGCTCCTCCGTTACAGGGCTGGAGGGCTACACCTTC. This sequence joins TRBV7-6 and TRBJ1-2; D might be TRBD1 (6 bases). Germline V lookup: CDR1 SGHVS, CDR2 FNYEAQ. The CDR3 has 15 residues. Trimming removed 4 bases at V and 8 bases at J, with 20 bases between.

The chain links TRBV5-1 to TRBJ2-2; 10 bases map to TRBD2. Germline CDR1 and CDR2: SGHRS and YFSETQ. The CDR3 is made up of 17 amino acids. V lost 4 bases to trimming and J lost 8 bases; unmatched junction nucleotides: 14. The CDR3 DNA reads TGCGCCAGCAGCCCCCTCTTGCTAGCGGGGGCCGGGGGGGAGCTGTTTTTT. This gives the protein CASSPLLLAGAGGELFF.

The genes are TRBV10-1 and TRBJ2-2; 11 positions match TRBD1. Trimming took 4 bases from V and 0 from J; bases not matched to a gene: 4. Per the germline V gene, CDR1 is WNHNN and CDR2 is SYGVQD (reference sequence). The CDR3 has 17 amino acids. The CDR3 protein is CASSGGDRGANTGELFF. The CDR3 bases are TGCGCCAGCAGTGGAGGGGACAGGGGGGCGAACACCGGGGAGCTGTTTTTT.

This rearrangement joins TRBV18 to TRBJ2-3; 7 nucleotides align to TRBD1. V gave up 3 bases and J gave up 2 bases; unmatched junction bases: 5. The CDR3 spans 15 residues. Germline values: CDR1 KGHSH, CDR2 LQKENI. The CDR3: CASSPRQGSTDTQYF. Here the CDR3 DNA reads TGTGCCAGCTCACCTAGACAGGGATCCACAGATACGCAGTATTTT.